Below, 3 T cell receptor beta chains from the same sample are listed, as sequenced in a study of blood T cell repertoires in COVID-19 (dated by TCRdb to 2020 to 2021). The library was made by the immunoSEQ multiplex PCR assay. The table comes from immuneACCESS by way of TCRdb, which keeps in-frame sequences with V and J called. Part of the clones is missing from these tables; in studies checked, under half for an unresolved V gene and the rest for unknown reasons. Across this sample there are approximately 200,000 clones, with approximately 90% seen only once. The biggest ten clones account for around 2.4% of the sample. The sequencing input was PBMCs or T cells enriched from blood (not recorded which). These receptor sequences come from a woman in her 30s who had recovered from COVID-19.

The chain has TRBV5-4 and TRBJ2-5; 9 bases fit TRBD1. V trimming: 3 bases; J trimming: 3 bases; junction bases outside the gene matches: 3. The length of the CDR3 is 14 residues. Germline-derived CDR1 and CDR2 are SGHNT and YYREEE (reference sequence). CDR3 amino acids: CASSSTGGKETQYF. CDR3 DNA sequence: TGTGCCAGCAGCTCGACAGGGGGAAAAGAGACCCAGTACTTC.

The V and J genes are TRBV9 and TRBJ1-4, with D maybe TRBD1 (5 bases). Trimming removed 4 bases at V and 3 bases at J, with 13 bases between. The CDR3 is made up of 15 amino acids. The germline V gene encodes CDR1 SGDLS and CDR2 YYNGEE. CDR3: CASSPQGMPNEKLFF. The CDR3 DNA reads TGTGCCAGCAGCCCTCAGGGCATGCCTAATGAAAAACTGTTTTTT.

The genes are TRBV2 and TRBJ2-2, with TRBD1 matching over 9 bases. V shed 6 bases and J 3 bases; nucleotides not matched to a gene: 5. In germline, CDR1 is SNHLY, CDR2 FYNNEI. The CDR3 has 15 residues. CDR3 protein: CASRRDRDDTGELFF. CDR3 bases: TGTGCCAGCAGGAGGGACAGGGACGACACCGGGGAGCTGTTTTTT.